One sample yielded the 7 T cell receptor beta chains listed below, sequenced in a study of T cell responses to AZD1222 COVID-19 vaccine. Some clones are missing from TCRdb's copy, which holds only in-frame ones; the method was immunoSEQ multiplex PCR. The table shows over 90,000 clones, with about nine tenths occurring only once. Here the sequenced sample was peripheral blood, taken on day 0 of AZD1222 vaccination. Receptors originate from an adult in good health.

The chain uses TRBV7-9 and TRBJ2-3; TRBD1 aligns across 11 bases. The CDR3 runs 14 residues. The ends lost 5 bases at V and 8 bases at J; junction bases unmatched: 6. The germline CDR1 and CDR2 sequences are SEHNR and FQNEAQ (reference sequence). CDR3 region: CASSNSGTGGTQYF. CDR3 coding DNA: TGTGCCAGCAGCAACTCCGGGACAGGGGGTACGCAGTATTTT. The full variable domain, rest sourced from reference TRBV7-9 and TRBJ2-3, is DTGVSQNPRHKITKRGQNVTFRCDPISEHNRLYWYRQTLGQGPEFLTYFQNEAQLEKSRLLSDRFSAERPKGSFSTLEIQRTEQGDSAMYLCASSNSGTGGTQYFGPGTRLTVL.

This chain connects TRBV24-1 to TRBJ1-2; D is ambiguous. Germline V gives CDR1 KGHDR, CDR2 SFDVKD. The V end was cut by 5 bases, the J end by 7 bases, with 10 bases between. The CDR3 loop spans 12 amino acids. CDR3: CATSADRGGYTF. In nucleotides, the CDR3 is TGTGCCACCAGTGCGGATCGGGGTGGCTACACCTTC.

The chain uses TRBV6-7 and TRBJ2-3, with D maybe TRBD2 (6 bases). TRBV6-7 is an ORF, with its function uncertain. The CDR3 consists of 15 residues. Trimming stripped 5 bases from V and 1 base from J, with 13 bases between. The CDR3: CASSVTRDRTDTQYF. DNA for the CDR3: TGTGCCAGCAGTGTGACTAGGGACCGCACAGATACGCAGTATTTT.

This clone has a single count. The chain links TRBV7-9 to TRBJ2-7; 7 bases align to TRBD1. Losses at the gene ends were 5 bases for V and 6 bases for J; bases not matched to a gene: 13. The CDR3 runs to 15 residues. Germline V CDR1 and CDR2: SEHNR, FQNEAQ (reference sequence). CDR3 coding DNA: TGTGCCAGCAGCCCACAACGGGCAGGGGGAAGCGAGCAGTACTTC. This translates into CASSPQRAGGSEQYF.

The chain joins TRBV5-1 to TRBJ2-4; 9 bases agree with TRBD1. The V segment lost 0 bases and the J segment 8 bases; nucleotides outside the gene matches: 6. Germline V gene sequence: CDR1 SGHRS, CDR2 YFSETQ. The CDR3 runs 15 residues. The CDR3 protein is CASSLGGTGKYIQYF. The CDR3 nucleotides are TGCGCCAGCAGCTTGGGGGGGACAGGGAAGTACATTCAGTACTTC.

The chain is built from TRBV28 and TRBJ2-7; D is ambiguous. Germline CDR1 is MDHEN and CDR2 is SYDVKM. CDR3 length: 12 residues. V dropped 11 bases and J dropped 0 bases, with 11 bases sitting between them. This CDR3 is CASGSLSYEQYF. CDR3 sequence (DNA): TGTGCCTCTGGGTCTCTCTCCTACGAGCAGTACTTC.

This chain's CDR3 is CASSQLGANYGYTF. The CDR3 region has the DNA TGTGCCAGCTCACAACTCGGGGCAAACTATGGCTACACCTTC. The chain couples TRBV18 to TRBJ1-2, with D perhaps TRBD1 (5 bases). Trimming shortened V by 4 bases and J by 2 bases, and 11 bases separated the two germline ends. The CDR3 covers 14 residues. In germline, CDR1 is KGHSH, CDR2 LQKENI. Looking up the rest from reference TRBV18 and TRBJ1-2 gives the full variable domain: NAGVMQNPRHLVRRRGQEARLRCSPMKGHSHVYWYRQLPEEGLKFMVYLQKENIIDESGMPKERFSAEFPKEGPSILRIQQVVRGDSAAYFCASSQLGANYGYTFGSGTRLTVV.